The next 30 T cell receptor beta chains were all read from a single sample in a study of response to subunit inactivated influenza vaccine. Via MiXCR, TCRdb re-called the RT-PCR reads, giving one row per CDR3 protein. The sample yields a few hundred thousand distinct CDR3 sequences, over 9% seen once. In addition, the sample was reused for a study of T cells expressing NK-cell markers. That report notes: 5'RACE template switching built TCR beta cDNA with unique molecular identifiers.

Here the sequenced sample was PBMCs from blood, taken on the day of vaccination. All receptors come from a man aged 45 to 65 who received an inactivated influenza vaccine.

This chain connects TRBV6-2 or TRBV6-3 to TRBJ2-7, with D unclear. Germline loops: CDR1 MNHEY, CDR2 SVGEGT. V was pared by 0 bases and J by 0 bases, with 9 bases between. This CDR3 is 15 amino acids long. The CDR3 nucleotides are TGTGCCAGCAGTTACTCTGTACCAAGCTCCTACGAGCAGTACTTC. It translates to CASSYSVPSSYEQYF.

This clonotype was observed many times. The chain combines TRBV10-2 with TRBJ2-1; TRBD2 is a possible D gene (7 bases). Trimming shortened V by 2 bases and J by 7 bases, and 18 bases separated the two germline ends. Germline V gene data show CDR1 as WSHSY and CDR2 as SAAADI. The CDR3 has 16 amino acids. The CDR3 DNA is TGCGCCAGCAGTGAGATTGGGGGGGCGATCTATAATGAGCAGTTCTTC. This encodes CASSEIGGAIYNEQFF.

The chain carries TRBV27 and TRBJ2-3, with no clear D. Germline-derived CDR1 and CDR2 are MNHEY and SMNVEV (reference sequence). With 4 bases removed from V and 3 bases from J, the gap between germline ends came to 8 bases. The CDR3 has 13 residues. CDR3 region: CASSYGFTDTQYF. The CDR3, as DNA: TGTGCCAGCAGTTACGGCTTTACAGATACGCAGTATTTT.

This clonotype was recorded at least ten times. The genes are TRBV6-5 and TRBJ1-1; a weak D match, TRBD1 (5 bases). V was cut by 5 bases and J by 3 bases, with 19 bases left in between. The germline CDR1 and CDR2 sequences are MNHEY and SVGAGI. This CDR3 contains 16 residues. In nucleotides, the CDR3 is TGTGCCAGCAGTCACCTGGGGGGGAGGGCGGACACTGAAGCTTTCTTT. It codes for CASSHLGGRADTEAFF.

This clonotype showed up many times. This rearrangement joins TRBV5-1 to TRBJ2-3, with D hard to call. This CDR3 spans 12 amino acids. V gave up 4 bases and J gave up 7 bases, with 10 bases separating them. Germline V lookup: CDR1 SGHRS, CDR2 YFSETQ. CDR3 amino acids: CASSLSTNTQYF. In nucleotides, the CDR3 is TGCGCCAGCAGCCTAAGCACGAATACGCAGTATTTT.

The genes are TRBV6-1 and TRBJ2-3; D gene unclear. V lost 8 bases, J lost 4 bases, and 7 bases lay in between. The CDR3 sequence is 11 residues long. CDR1 MNHNS and CDR2 SASEGT come from the germline V gene. The CDR3 loop is CASRYSDTQYF. DNA of the CDR3: TGTGCCAGCCGATACTCAGATACGCAGTATTTT.

The chain combines TRBV3-1 with TRBJ1-1; TRBD1 is a possible D gene (5 bases). The CDR3 runs 15 residues. Germline CDR1 is LGHDT and CDR2 is YNNKEL (reference sequence). V was cut by 4 bases and J by 1 base, with 13 bases left in between. The CDR3 sequence: CASSRLGRGNTEAFF. The DNA for the CDR3 is TGTGCCAGCAGCCGCTTGGGACGCGGGAACACTGAAGCTTTCTTT.

This chain connects TRBV15 to TRBJ1-5, with D unclear. This CDR3 has 13 amino acids. With 1 base removed from V and 4 bases from J, the gap between germline ends came to 5 bases. Germline V gene lookup returns CDR1 LNHNV and CDR2 YYDKDF (reference sequence). The CDR3, as DNA: TGTGCCACCAGCAGAGGAGGTAATCAGCCCCAGCATTTT. Its protein is CATSRGGNQPQHF.

The rearrangement links TRBV20-1 to TRBJ2-1; D uncertain. The length of the CDR3 is 16 residues. The germline gives CDR1 DFQATT, CDR2 SNEGSKA (reference sequence). V was cut by 1 base and J by 4 bases, with 17 bases left in between. The CDR3 coding sequence is TGCAGTGCTAGAGCGGCCAGCTCCTTGAAATACAATGAGCAGTTCTTC. Encoded protein: CSARAASSLKYNEQFF.

There are a few counts of this clonotype. V gene TRBV6-1 combines with J gene TRBJ2-7; D call uncertain. Trimming left V 5 bases short and J 3 bases short, with 14 bases between. From germline, CDR1 is MNHNS and CDR2 SASEGT. CDR3 length: 14 residues. CDR3 sequence: CASSLVFPLYEQYF. CDR3 nucleotide sequence: TGTGCCAGCAGTCTCGTTTTTCCTCTCTACGAGCAGTACTTC.

This clonotype appeared a few times. V is TRBV11-3 and J is TRBJ2-1, with D possibly being TRBD2 (7 bases). CDR3 length: 14 amino acids. CDR1 SGHNT and CDR2 YENEEA come from the germline V gene. Trimming shortened V by 5 bases and J by 9 bases, and 17 bases separated the two germline ends. This CDR3 is CASSTGTNHGEQFF. The CDR3 bases are TGTGCCAGCAGCACAGGGACTAATCACGGTGAGCAGTTCTTC. Complete variable domain (other parts from reference TRBV11-3 and TRBJ2-1): EAGVVQSPRYKIIEKKQPVAFWCNPISGHNTLYWYLQNLGQGPELLIRYENEEAVDDSQLPKDRFSAERLKGVDSTLKIQPAELGDSAVYLCASSTGTNHGEQFFGPGTRLTVL.

A few counts support this clonotype. The genes are TRBV29-1 and TRBJ2-7, with TRBD2 as a possible D gene (5 bases). The CDR3 is 12 residues long. Germline V gene lookup returns CDR1 SQVTM and CDR2 ANQGSEA. Trimming took off 4 bases at V and 2 bases at J, with 9 bases between the two ends. The CDR3 spells CSVASSPYEQYF. The CDR3 bases are TGCAGCGTTGCTAGCAGCCCCTACGAGCAGTACTTC.

A few counts support this clonotype. The chain carries TRBV5-1 and TRBJ2-5; D is tentatively TRBD1 or TRBD2 (5 bases each). CDR1 SGHRS and CDR2 YFSETQ come from the germline V gene. V lost 5 bases to trimming and J lost 5 bases, with 13 bases between them. The CDR3 is 13 amino acids. CDR3 nucleotide sequence: TGCGCCAGCAGTCCAGAGGGACGGGAGACCCAGTACTTC. It codes for CASSPEGRETQYF.

The V gene is TRBV19, the J gene TRBJ2-5; a weak D match, TRBD1 (5 bases). The V gene's germline CDR1 is LNHDA and CDR2 SQIVND (reference sequence). This CDR3 region has 15 residues. The V end was cut by 2 bases, the J end by 2 bases, with 12 bases between. The CDR3 sequence is CASSIKGMGQETQYF. Here the CDR3 DNA reads TGTGCCAGTAGTATAAAGGGGATGGGACAAGAGACCCAGTACTTC. Supplemented by reference TRBV19 and TRBJ2-5, the full variable domain reads DGGITQSPKYLFRKEGQNVTLSCEQNLNHDAMYWYRQDPGQGLRLIYYSQIVNDFQKGDIAEGYSVSREKKESFPLTVTSAQKNPTAFYLCASSIKGMGQETQYFGPGTRLLVL.

The rearrangement links TRBV19 to TRBJ2-1; D may be TRBD2 (6 bases). CDR1 LNHDA and CDR2 SQIVND come from the germline V gene (reference sequence). CDR3 size: 16 residues. V was clipped by 1 base and J by 4 bases, with 14 bases between them. The CDR3 protein is CASSIALGGTYNEQFF. The CDR3 bases are TGTGCCAGTAGTATAGCCCTCGGCGGGACTTACAATGAGCAGTTCTTC.

The chain uses TRBV15 and TRBJ1-1; 9 bases align to TRBD1. The germline gives CDR1 LNHNV, CDR2 YYDKDF (reference sequence). The CDR3 length is 17 residues. The V segment lost 1 base and the J segment 0 bases; nucleotides outside the gene matches: 6. CDR3 residues: CATSRVFGQGLNTEAFF. CDR3 coding DNA: TGTGCCACCAGCAGAGTTTTCGGACAGGGGTTGAACACTGAAGCTTTCTTT.

The table lists this clonotype with a few counts. This chain connects TRBV7-3 to TRBJ2-3; 7 bases line up with TRBD2. With 5 bases clipped from V and 1 base from J, the junction kept 6 bases outside the gene matches. The CDR3 runs 15 residues. Germline V lookup: CDR1 SGHTA, CDR2 FQGTGA. The CDR3, as DNA: TGTGCCAGCAGCCACGGCGGGAGCCGCACAGATACGCAGTATTTT. Translating gives CASSHGGSRTDTQYF. Together with reference TRBV7-3 and TRBJ2-3, the CDR3 gives the full variable domain: GAGVSQTPSNKVTEKGKYVELRCDPISGHTALYWYRQSLGQGPEFLIYFQGTGAADDSGLPNDRFFAVRPEGSVSTLKIQRTERGDSAVYLCASSHGGSRTDTQYFGPGTRLTVL.

This rearrangement joins TRBV20-1 to TRBJ2-5; D gene ambiguous. V lost 3 bases to trimming and J lost 5 bases, with 10 bases between them. This CDR3 spans 12 amino acids. The germline V gene has CDR1 DFQATT and CDR2 SNEGSKA (reference sequence). The CDR3 DNA reads as TGCAGTGCTAGTTCTAGATCCGAGACCCAGTACTTC. This translates into CSASSRSETQYF.

This clonotype was found a few times. V and J are TRBV9 and TRBJ1-1, with TRBD1 identical over 12 bases. CDR1 is SGDLS, CDR2 YYNGEE, per germline. The CDR3 loop spans 15 amino acids. V shed 4 bases and J 3 bases; nucleotides not matched to a gene: 4. The CDR3 coding sequence is TGTGCCAGCAGCCCAGGGGACAGGGGGCACACTGAAGCTTTCTTT. Amino acid sequence: CASSPGDRGHTEAFF.

This clonotype was seen only a few times. The chain couples TRBV10-3 to TRBJ1-4; no firm D call. V lost 4 bases and J lost 2, with 2 bases in between. The CDR3 is 12 residues long. Per germline, CDR1 ENHRY and CDR2 SYGVKD. Here the CDR3 DNA reads TGTGCCATCAGTGGGACTAATGAAAAACTGTTTTTT. This gives the protein CAISGTNEKLFF.

This clonotype came up many times. The rearrangement uses TRBV12-3 or TRBV12-4 and TRBJ2-3, with D unresolved. The CDR3 is 13 amino acids. V lost 3 bases, J lost 11 bases, and 15 bases lay in between. CDR3 coding DNA: TGTGCCAGCAGTTTTAACAGAGCAGACGGGCAGTATTTT. As protein: CASSFNRADGQYF.

This clonotype was found a few times. The rearrangement uses TRBV20-1 and TRBJ2-1, with 7 positions matching TRBD2. The trim removed 3 bases at V and 3 bases at J, leaving 5 bases unmatched. The CDR3 contains 14 residues. Per germline, CDR1 DFQATT and CDR2 SNEGSKA (reference sequence). This CDR3 reads CSASGQRGYNEQFF. The CDR3 bases are TGCAGTGCTAGCGGCCAGCGGGGCTACAATGAGCAGTTCTTC.

The V and J genes are TRBV2 and TRBJ1-3; D remains ambiguous. From germline, CDR1 is SNHLY and CDR2 FYNNEI. The CDR3 extends over 16 amino acids. Trimming left V 1 base short and J 0 bases short, with 10 bases between. The CDR3 DNA reads TGTGCCAGCAGTGAAGGATTAGGCCTCTCTGGAAACACCATATATTTT. Translated, it gives CASSEGLGLSGNTIYF.

CDR3 sequence (DNA): TGTGCCAGCAGCTTAGATTACGGGAGGGTTGCCAAAAACATTCAGTACTTC. This translates into CASSLDYGRVAKNIQYF. The gene calls are TRBV11-2 and TRBJ2-4; 8 bases match TRBD2. Germline-derived CDR1 and CDR2 are SGHAT and FQNNGV. CDR3 length: 17 residues. Trimming took 0 bases from V and 1 from J; bases not matched to a gene: 5.

This clonotype was detected only a few times. The V and J genes are TRBV6-5 and TRBJ2-1; D assignment may be TRBD1 or TRBD2 (6 bases each). V lost 6 bases and J 8 bases, leaving 11 bases between the germline ends. The CDR3 sequence is 12 residues long. Germline assignment: CDR1 MNHEY and CDR2 SVGAGI. The CDR3 nucleotides read TGTGCCAGCAGGGGGGGACAACATGAGCAGTTCTTC. Translated, it gives CASRGGQHEQFF.

This clonotype was seen only a few times. The chain links TRBV7-9 to TRBJ2-5; D remains unclear. The germline V and J ends were trimmed by 5 bases and 5 bases, with 6 bases remaining between them. Looked up from germline, CDR1 is SEHNR and CDR2 is FQNEAQ (reference sequence). CDR3 length equals 11 residues. The chain's CDR3 is CASSRDETQYF. The CDR3 DNA is TGTGCCAGCAGCCGAGACGAGACCCAGTACTTC.

This clonotype appeared a few times. DNA for the CDR3: TGCGCCAGCAGCCAATCCGGGACAGGGGACAATGAGCAGTTCTTC. Translating gives CASSQSGTGDNEQFF. V gene TRBV4-3 combines with J gene TRBJ2-1; 10 bases map to TRBD1. The V gene's germline CDR1 is LGHNA and CDR2 YSLEER. This CDR3 comprises 15 residues. The J segment lost 5 bases and the V segment lost 2 bases, leaving 3 bases of the junction unmatched.

This chain links TRBV5-1 with TRBJ2-3, with 9 bases aligning to TRBD1. The CDR3 contains 16 residues. J lost 4 bases, V lost 2 bases, and 8 bases had no gene match. Germline CDR1 reads SGHRS; CDR2 reads YFSETQ. CDR3 coding DNA: TGCGCCAGCAGCTTAGGGACAGGGCCCGTTGCAGATACGCAGTATTTT. It encodes CASSLGTGPVADTQYF.

This rearrangement joins TRBV4-3 to TRBJ1-2; TRBD1 matches at 8 bases. The ends lost 2 bases at V and 4 bases at J; junction bases unmatched: 9. The CDR3 runs 16 residues. Per germline, CDR1 LGHNA and CDR2 YSLEER. The CDR3: CASSQTPDRAIYGYTF. As DNA, the CDR3 is TGCGCCAGCAGCCAAACCCCGGACAGGGCGATCTATGGCTACACCTTC.

There are many counts of this clonotype. The V gene is TRBV5-6, the J gene TRBJ2-3; TRBD2 is a possible D gene (7 bases). The V and J ends lost 1 base and 1 base respectively, with 13 bases between them. CDR3 size: 16 residues. Germline assignment: CDR1 SGHDT and CDR2 YYEEEE. The CDR3 DNA follows: TGTGCCAGCAGCTTGAATGGGGGGGCGCGCACAGATACGCAGTATTTT. Protein product: CASSLNGGARTDTQYF.